The clone carrying this T cell receptor beta chain has only a few counts. The data stem from a study of blood T cell repertoires in COVID-19. Study information: Some COVID-19 samples were acute and others convalescent; all came from the United States, Italy and Spain. T cells, B-cell-depleted T cells, or PBMCs provided the cDNA or gDNA that served as material.

Authors' processing steps: Using reference gene primer amplification, nucleated cell counts were estimated. Method: immunoSEQ multiplex PCR; TCRdb's copy keeps in-frame clones and lacks some. That table furnishes V, J and clone size, whereas the DNA furnished D and trimming. This sample has 55,000 to 75,000 clones, with 80% to 90% found just once. V was pared by 3 bases and J by 0 bases, with 12 bases between. CDR1 is ENHRY, CDR2 SYGVKD, per germline. This CDR3 comprises 16 residues. The TCR originated in a man older than 75 with acute or convalescent COVID-19. The V call is TRBV10-3, the J call TRBJ1-5; TRBD1 might be the D (6 bases). Input material: peripheral blood. CDR3 DNA: TGTGCCATCAGTGACAGGGGCGGTACTAGCAATCAGCCCCAGCATTTT. Amino acids: CAISDRGGTSNQPQHF.